The following is a T cell receptor (beta chain) sequence with its context. This specimen comes from a study of blood T cell repertoires in COVID-19. In the study overall: The United States, Italy and Spain were the sources of the acute and convalescent COVID-19 samples. PBMCs, B-cell-depleted T cells, or T cells provided the cDNA or gDNA that made up the material.

In the source study's methods: Estimates of nucleated cell counts were drawn from the amplification of reference gene primers. Sequencing used immunoSEQ multiplex PCR; TCRdb keeps in-frame clones, though not all of them. That table supplies the V and J calls and clone size; D and trimming were determined from the DNA. Of about 150,000 clones listed, approximately 81% are singletons. Germline CDR1 SGHAT, CDR2 FQNNGV. Trimming cost V 3 bases and J 6 bases, with 18 bases left between them. This CDR3 is built from 16 residues. Sequencing was done on a sample of peripheral blood. The origin of this receptor is a human donor in a cohort sampled during active COVID-19. The gene calls are TRBV11-2 and TRBJ2-1; a possible D gene is TRBD2 (6 bases). The CDR3 nucleotides are TGTGCCAGCAGCTTGGGGCGGGTGGGTAGCGGCAATGAGCAGTTCTTC. This translates into CASSLGRVGSGNEQFF.